This entry lists 9 T cell receptor beta chains sequenced from one sample in a study of CD8+ T cells in alopecia areata. The sample's treatment: oral pan-JAK inhibitor, 5-10 mg twice daily. Extraction and reverse transcription of RNA yielded cDNA as the sequencing template. Using immunoSEQ multiplex PCR, the repertoire was profiled, and TCRdb retains in-frame clones only, with some absent. The data hold 190,000 or so clones, with about three fifths observed a single time. The starting material was CD8+ T cells sorted from blood, obtained at week 24, from a patient treated with tofacitinib. The receptor set was obtained from a human donor with alopecia areata.

This rearrangement joins TRBV15 to TRBJ1-5, with 9 positions matching TRBD1. The junction had 9 bases not matched to a gene; V was cut back by 9 bases and J by 0 bases. The CDR3 sequence is 16 residues long. Germline values: CDR1 LNHNV, CDR2 YYDKDF (reference sequence). Written as DNA, the CDR3 is TGTGCCACTACGACAGGGGGGCCTTATAGCAATCAGCCCCAGCATTTT. Translation gives CATTTGGPYSNQPQHF.

V and J are TRBV29-1 and TRBJ2-1; D may be TRBD2 (7 bases). The germline V and J ends were trimmed by 0 bases and 8 bases, with 14 bases remaining between them. The CDR3 loop spans 14 amino acids. Germline V gives CDR1 SQVTM, CDR2 ANQGSEA. The CDR3 region has the DNA TGCAGCGTTGAAGAGGCGGGGGAGGGGGATGAGCAGTTCTTC. Translated, it gives CSVEEAGEGDEQFF.

The table lists this clone with a few counts. The V gene is TRBV4-1, the J gene TRBJ1-2, with D possibly TRBD1 on 5 matching bases. The CDR3 is 15 residues long. V dropped 2 bases and J dropped 2 bases, with 12 bases sitting between them. The germline V gene has CDR1 MGHRA and CDR2 YSYEKL. The CDR3 DNA reads as TGCGCCAGCAGCCAAACGACGGGGCGCAACTATGGCTACACCTTC. Encoded protein: CASSQTTGRNYGYTF.

The chain is built from TRBV30 and TRBJ1-4, with D unresolved. The CDR3 totals 14 residues. V was cut by 2 bases and J by 3 bases, with 10 bases left in between. Germline V lookup: CDR1 GTSNPN, CDR2 SVGIG (reference sequence). The CDR3 DNA reads TGTGCCTGGAGTAGTGGATTTTCTAATGAAAAACTGTTTTTT. Its translation: CAWSSGFSNEKLFF.

The genes are TRBV4-1 and TRBJ2-7; tentative D call: TRBD1 (5 bases). V was trimmed by 1 base and J by 2 bases, leaving 12 bases between them. Germline CDR1 is MGHRA and CDR2 is YSYEKL. The CDR3 covers 15 residues. The CDR3 loop is CASSQVSGNPYEQYF. The CDR3 region has the DNA TGCGCCAGCAGCCAAGTTTCAGGGAACCCCTACGAGCAGTACTTC.

This rearrangement joins TRBV30 to TRBJ1-5; TRBD1 might be the D (5 bases). Trimming cost V 3 bases and J 6 bases, with 15 bases left between them. This CDR3 contains 14 residues. CDR1 and CDR2 (germline): GTSNPN, SVGIG (reference sequence). The CDR3 region has the DNA TGTGCCTGGAGCGAGTGGGCAGGGTTTCAGCCCCAGCATTTT. Amino acid sequence: CAWSEWAGFQPQHF.

This clone was found once. V gene TRBV29-1 combines with J gene TRBJ2-4; no clear D gene. The V gene lost 4 bases and the J gene lost 5 bases, with 15 bases spanning the gap. CDR3 length: 14 amino acids. Germline values: CDR1 SQVTM, CDR2 ANQGSEA. The CDR3 DNA sequence: TGCAGCGTTGCGTTCCCCGTCGGTGAAAACATTCAGTACTTC. It translates to CSVAFPVGENIQYF. The full variable domain, completed using reference TRBV29-1 and TRBJ2-4, is SAVISQKPSRDICQRGTSLTIQCQVDSQVTMMFWYRQQPGQSLTLIATANQGSEATYESGFVIDKFPISRPNLTFSTLTVSNMSPEDSSIYLCSVAFPVGENIQYFGAGTRLSVL.

This rearrangement joins TRBV5-6 to TRBJ2-1, with 13 positions matching TRBD2. V trimming: 2 bases; J trimming: 9 bases; junction bases outside the gene matches: 5. CDR1 SGHDT and CDR2 YYEEEE come from the germline V gene. The length of the CDR3 is 15 residues. CDR3 sequence (DNA): TGTGCCAGCAGCTTCGGGACTAGCGGGGTGGTTGAGCAGTTCTTC. The encoded protein is CASSFGTSGVVEQFF.

This clone was seen more than once but under ten times. The rearrangement links TRBV10-2 to TRBJ2-1; D is undetermined. Per the germline V gene, CDR1 is WSHSY and CDR2 is SAAADI. V shed 6 bases and J shed 9 bases, with 9 bases lying between them. The CDR3 has 11 residues. The CDR3 here is CASSKFVEQFF. The CDR3 DNA reads TGCGCCAGCAGCAAGTTTGTTGAGCAGTTCTTC.